The clone carrying this TCR beta chain was seen at least ten times. Antigen: not known. TCR beta CDR3 regions were amplified from RNA transcripts. Second-round multiplex PCR came after first-round RT-PCR with HTBI primers. TCRdb reanalysed the multiplex PCR reads using MiXCR and keeps one entry per CDR3 protein. The sample yields some 210,000 distinct CDR3 sequences, over 25% seen once. V was clipped by 0 bases and J by 2 bases, with 8 bases between them. This CDR3 has 14 residues. Germline V gene lookup returns CDR1 SGDLS and CDR2 YYNGEE. The data originate from a study of Graves' ophthalmopathy and Graves' hyperthyroidism. General study findings and limits: Most thyroid clonotypes with frequency above 0.001 were detected in blood too.

The specimen sequenced was peripheral blood. The receptor was isolated from a man aged 45-65 years with Graves' ophthalmopathy. The gene calls are TRBV9 and TRBJ1-2; D unclear. The CDR3 sequence is CASSVDLKNYGYTF. DNA for the CDR3: TGTGCCAGCAGCGTAGATCTAAAGAACTATGGCTACACCTTC. Drawing the rest from reference TRBV9 and TRBJ1-2, the complete variable domain is DSGVTQTPKHLITATGQRVTLRCSPRSGDLSVYWYQQSLDQGLQFLIQYYNGEERAKGNILERFSAQQFPDLHSELNLSSLELGDSALYFCASSVDLKNYGYTFGSGTRLTVV.